These 30 T cell receptor beta chains originate from one sample sequenced in a study of T cell changes during pregnancy in multiple sclerosis. Here immunoSEQ multiplex PCR was the method, and the copy in TCRdb shows in-frame clones only, minus some. This table has around 96,000 clones, about 94% appearing once. Sequencing was performed on peripheral blood, taken in the third trimester of pregnancy. All receptors derive from a female donor with multiple sclerosis, enrolled in a pregnancy study.

V and J are TRBV28 and TRBJ2-7; weak D call: TRBD2 (5 bases). Germline V lookup: CDR1 MDHEN, CDR2 SYDVKM. Deletions cut 6 bases from V and 0 bases from J, with 15 bases between. The CDR3 loop spans 15 amino acids. CDR3 protein: CASSRAGLSSYEQYF. The CDR3, as DNA: TGTGCCAGCAGCCGGGCGGGCTTAAGCTCCTACGAGCAGTACTTC.

This chain links TRBV27 with TRBJ2-7, with 9 bases fitting TRBD2. This CDR3 is 15 amino acids long. Trimming at V came to 3 bases and at J to 3 bases, leaving 6 bases not matched to a gene. CDR1 is MNHEY and CDR2 is SMNVEV in the germline V gene (reference sequence). CDR3 DNA: TGTGCCAGCAGTTTGGGGGATAGCGGGAGCTACGAGCAGTACTTC. This translates into CASSLGDSGSYEQYF.

The chain links TRBV7-9 to TRBJ2-1, with D perhaps TRBD2 (6 bases). V lost 1 base to trimming and J lost 6 bases, with 10 bases between them. The germline V gene has CDR1 SEHNR and CDR2 FQNEAQ (reference sequence). There are 14 residues in the CDR3. The CDR3 DNA is TGTGCCAGCAGCTTAGAGGGACTCTTCAATGAGCAGTTCTTC. Amino acids: CASSLEGLFNEQFF.

J is TRBJ2-1 and V is TRBV7-2; 7 positions match TRBD1. Looked up from germline, CDR1 is SGHTA and CDR2 is FQGNSA. V lost 5 bases, J lost 16 bases, and 14 bases stayed unmatched. The CDR3 extends over 13 amino acids. CDR3 DNA: TGTGCCAGCAGCGCAAAGGGGGCGCCTGGTGTTTTCTTC. Its protein product is CASSAKGAPGVFF.

The chain links TRBV6-5 to TRBJ2-2; TRBD1 agrees at 7 bases. Germline V gene sequence: CDR1 MNHEY, CDR2 SVGAGI. The CDR3 is 15 residues long. The V and J ends lost 2 bases and 1 base, in that order; junction bases with no gene match: 1. The CDR3 sequence: CASSYTGVNTGELFF. The CDR3 DNA reads TGTGCCAGCAGTTACACAGGGGTGAACACCGGGGAGCTGTTTTTT.

This rearrangement joins TRBV4-3 to TRBJ2-2, with 13 nucleotides matching TRBD2. Germline lookup yields CDR1 LGHNA and CDR2 YSLEER. The CDR3 spans 19 residues. Trimming at V came to 0 bases and at J to 5 bases, leaving 9 bases not matched to a gene. Here the CDR3 reads CASSQEGLAGVFGTGELFF. The DNA of the CDR3 is TGCGCCAGCAGCCAAGAAGGACTAGCGGGAGTATTTGGTACCGGGGAGCTGTTTTTT.

The chain employs TRBV10-3 and TRBJ2-1; 12 bases are a match to TRBD2. Germline CDR1 and CDR2: ENHRY and SYGVKD. The CDR3 spans 15 residues. The junction had 1 base not matched to a gene; V was cut back by 3 bases and J by 4 bases. CDR3 protein: CAISDTSGRYNEQFF. The CDR3 DNA sequence: TGTGCCATCAGTGACACTAGCGGGAGGTACAATGAGCAGTTCTTC.

V and J are TRBV5-1 and TRBJ2-1; 8 nucleotides line up with TRBD2. The V and J ends lost 1 base and 9 bases, in that order; junction bases with no gene match: 0. The CDR3 sequence is 12 residues long. The germline CDR1 and CDR2 sequences are SGHRS and YFSETQ. CDR3 coding DNA: TGCGCCAGCAGCTTGCGGGGGGGTGAGCAGTTCTTC. Encoded protein: CASSLRGGEQFF.

V usage is TRBV4-2 and J usage is TRBJ1-5; 7 bases are a match to TRBD1. Trimming at V came to 0 bases and at J to 6 bases, leaving 8 bases not matched to a gene. CDR1 is LGHNA, CDR2 YNFKEQ, per germline. This CDR3 region has 16 residues. CDR3 sequence reads: CASSQEARGPGQPQHF. For the CDR3, the DNA is TGTGCCAGCAGCCAAGAAGCAAGGGGGCCAGGTCAGCCCCAGCATTTT.

This chain connects TRBV2 to TRBJ1-4; 7 nucleotides align to TRBD1. Looked up from germline, CDR1 is SNHLY and CDR2 is FYNNEI. The V segment lost 7 bases and the J segment 2 bases; nucleotides outside the gene matches: 7. This CDR3 has 15 amino acids. The CDR3 protein is CASITRQGTNEKLFF. The CDR3 nucleotides are TGTGCCAGCATCACCAGACAGGGCACTAATGAAAAACTGTTTTTT.

V is TRBV27 and J is TRBJ2-1; 9 bases are a match to TRBD2. J gave up 3 bases and V 6 bases, and 3 bases lay outside the gene matches. Germline V gene lookup returns CDR1 MNHEY and CDR2 SMNVEV (reference sequence). This CDR3 has 14 amino acids. The CDR3 region is CASSGLAHYNEQFF. CDR3 nucleotide sequence: TGTGCCAGCAGCGGACTAGCGCACTACAATGAGCAGTTCTTC.

The rearrangement links TRBV30 to TRBJ1-6; 8 bases line up with TRBD1. The CDR3 runs 13 residues. V gave up 4 bases and J gave up 7 bases; unmatched junction bases: 3. Germline CDR1 is GTSNPN and CDR2 is SVGIG (reference sequence). The CDR3: CAWMQGANSPLHF. The CDR3 DNA sequence: TGTGCCTGGATGCAGGGGGCGAATTCACCCCTCCACTTT. The whole variable domain, filled in from reference TRBV30 and TRBJ1-6, reads SQTIHQWPATLVQPVGSPLSLECTVEGTSNPNLYWYRQAAGRGLQLLFYSVGIGQISSEVPQNLSASRPQDRQFILSSKKLLLSDSGFYLCAWMQGANSPLHFGNGTRLTVT.

The V call is TRBV5-1, the J call TRBJ2-7; the match to TRBD2 covers 14 bases. The ends lost 4 bases at V and 6 bases at J; junction bases unmatched: 15. Germline V gene sequence: CDR1 SGHRS, CDR2 YFSETQ. CDR3 length equals 18 residues. The CDR3 is CASSRDGTSGSVGAEQYF. CDR3 nucleotides: TGCGCCAGCAGCCGGGATGGGACTAGCGGGAGTGTGGGAGCCGAGCAGTACTTC.

The V and J genes are TRBV28 and TRBJ1-5; D ambiguous. Trimming removed 2 bases from V and 2 bases from J, with 16 bases in between. The CDR3 loop spans 17 amino acids. Germline lookup yields CDR1 MDHEN and CDR2 SYDVKM. The CDR3 is CASSLRLRLVGNQPQHF. The CDR3 nucleotides are TGTGCCAGCAGTTTAAGGTTGCGGCTAGTAGGCAATCAGCCCCAGCATTTT.

The chain links TRBV28 to TRBJ1-2; 7 bases agree with TRBD1. Germline values: CDR1 MDHEN, CDR2 SYDVKM. The CDR3 runs to 15 residues. V lost 6 bases and J lost 4; bases outside the gene matches: 11. CDR3 protein: CASRFPQGGFYGYTF. In nucleotides, the CDR3 is TGTGCCAGCAGATTTCCCCAGGGGGGCTTCTATGGCTACACCTTC.

This clone was seen just once. The chain is built from TRBV29-1 and TRBJ2-7; 14 nucleotides agree with TRBD2. V was pared by 6 bases and J by 0 bases, with 7 bases of the junction left unmatched. Germline-derived CDR1 and CDR2 are SQVTM and ANQGSEA. This CDR3 spans 16 amino acids. The CDR3 bases are TGCAGCGTGTACTCCGGGACTAGCGGGAGCTCCTACGAGCAGTACTTC. Its protein is CSVYSGTSGSSYEQYF.

In this sample, this clone turned up a few times. The chain couples TRBV2 to TRBJ2-5; D is perhaps TRBD2 (7 bases). V lost 3 bases to trimming and J lost 6 bases, with 14 bases between them. The CDR3 runs 14 residues. Germline loops: CDR1 SNHLY, CDR2 FYNNEI. Written as DNA, the CDR3 is TGTGCCAGCAGTGATTGGGGGGGCGCACAGACCCAGTACTTC. Translating gives CASSDWGGAQTQYF.

Here the CDR3 DNA reads TGTGCCAGCAGTAGCTTTCTAGCGGGAAGCACAGATACGCAGTATTTT. Translation gives CASSSFLAGSTDTQYF. J is TRBJ2-3 and V is TRBV27, with 9 bases matching TRBD2. There are 16 residues in the CDR3. The germline gives CDR1 MNHEY, CDR2 SMNVEV (reference sequence). V trimming: 5 bases; J trimming: 0 bases; junction bases outside the gene matches: 6.

This clone was seen a handful of times. The chain couples TRBV19 to TRBJ1-1; D is uncertain. This CDR3 has 13 amino acids. Trimming cost V 7 bases and J 3 bases, with 12 bases left between them. Germline CDR1 is LNHDA and CDR2 is SQIVND (reference sequence). CDR3 loop: CASNPERDTEAFF. In nucleotides, the CDR3 is TGTGCCAGTAACCCGGAGAGAGACACTGAAGCTTTCTTT.

This chain uses TRBV5-1 with TRBJ2-3, with 14 positions matching TRBD2. The V and J ends lost 4 bases and 1 base, in that order; junction bases with no gene match: 14. This CDR3 spans 20 amino acids. Germline V gene data show CDR1 as SGHRS and CDR2 as YFSETQ. The CDR3 bases are TGCGCCAGCAGCAAACCCCTGGGACTAGCGGGAGCCGTGGGCACAGATACGCAGTATTTT. Amino acid sequence: CASSKPLGLAGAVGTDTQYF.

The V call is TRBV27, the J call TRBJ2-2; no reliable D call. The CDR3 totals 14 residues. The germline V and J ends were trimmed by 6 bases and 6 bases, with 14 bases remaining between them. Germline loops: CDR1 MNHEY, CDR2 SMNVEV (reference sequence). The CDR3 DNA is TGTGCCAGCAGAGTTGATAGCTCCGCCGGGGAGCTGTTTTTT. This gives the protein CASRVDSSAGELFF.

The chain couples TRBV19 to TRBJ2-3, with D perhaps TRBD2 (6 bases). Trimming cost V 4 bases and J 4 bases, with 12 bases left between them. The V gene's germline CDR1 is LNHDA and CDR2 SQIVND (reference sequence). The CDR3 runs 14 residues. CDR3 DNA sequence: TGTGCCAGTAGTAGGGGGGAGCAAGCAGATACGCAGTATTTT. Translation: CASSRGEQADTQYF.

This clone was recorded once. CDR3 protein: CASSASRGGGNTGELFF. The CDR3 nucleotides read TGTGCCAGCAGTGCTAGCCGCGGGGGGGGGAACACCGGGGAGCTGTTTTTT. The gene calls are TRBV2 and TRBJ2-2; 9 bases fit TRBD2. J lost 1 base, V lost 4 bases, and 7 bases had no gene match. This CDR3 contains 17 residues. Germline V gene data show CDR1 as SNHLY and CDR2 as FYNNEI.

Only one count was recorded for this clone. This chain links TRBV14 with TRBJ1-2; D gene unclear. The CDR3 consists of 16 residues. The germline gives CDR1 SGHDN, CDR2 FVKESK. Deletions cut 0 bases from V and 4 bases from J, with 15 bases between. The CDR3, as DNA: TGTGCCAGCAGCCAAGATTCCCGGGGTTTGGGCTATGGCTACACCTTC. Translation: CASSQDSRGLGYGYTF.

This clone was seen only once. The CDR3 sequence is CASSDFEGTGKTEQFF. CDR3 nucleotide sequence: TGTGCCAGCAGTGACTTCGAAGGGACAGGGAAAACTGAGCAGTTCTTC. J is TRBJ2-1 and V is TRBV6-4; 9 nucleotides agree with TRBD1. The CDR3 is 16 residues long. The J segment lost 9 bases and the V segment lost 1 base, leaving 10 bases of the junction unmatched. Germline V gene data show CDR1 as MRHNA and CDR2 as SNTAGT.

The V call is TRBV7-9, the J call TRBJ2-7, with 7 bases lining up with TRBD1. Germline loops: CDR1 SEHNR, CDR2 FQNEAQ (reference sequence). The CDR3 is 16 amino acids. The trim removed 6 bases at V and 5 bases at J, leaving 16 bases unmatched. The CDR3 protein is CASSPGTAVGWDEQYF. In nucleotides, the CDR3 is TGTGCCAGCAGTCCCGGGACAGCTGTAGGATGGGACGAGCAGTACTTC.

The gene calls are TRBV28 and TRBJ1-3, with D unresolved. The V and J ends lost 6 bases and 0 bases respectively, with 12 bases between them. The CDR3 totals 15 residues. Germline V CDR1 and CDR2: MDHEN, SYDVKM. The CDR3 is CASSSVGSSGNTIYF. As DNA, the CDR3 is TGTGCCAGCAGCTCCGTCGGGTCCTCTGGAAACACCATATATTTT.

The chain joins TRBV5-6 to TRBJ1-2; 10 nucleotides line up with TRBD1. CDR3 length equals 15 residues. The germline gives CDR1 SGHDT, CDR2 YYEEEE. The trim removed 7 bases at V and 7 bases at J, leaving 13 bases unmatched. Here the CDR3 reads CASAAIGQGDGGYTF. CDR3 DNA sequence: TGTGCCAGCGCCGCCATCGGACAGGGGGACGGTGGCTACACCTTC.

A word on this clone: In the same sample, other DNA sequences code for this CDR3. V usage is TRBV9 and J usage is TRBJ2-7; 8 positions match TRBD2. The germline V gene has CDR1 SGDLS and CDR2 YYNGEE. J was trimmed by 2 bases and V by 0 bases; bases with no gene match: 4. The CDR3 spans 15 residues. The DNA of the CDR3 is TGTGCCAGCAGCGTAGGGGGTAGCGGGACCTACGAGCAGTACTTC. Translating it yields CASSVGGSGTYEQYF.

This clone was counted once. The chain links TRBV28 to TRBJ1-5; D is uncertain. The CDR3 runs 13 residues. Trimming removed 11 bases from V and 0 bases from J, with 11 bases in between. The germline V gene encodes CDR1 MDHEN and CDR2 SYDVKM. CDR3 bases: TGTGCCGCTGGCCCTTATAGCAATCAGCCCCAGCATTTT. Its translation is CAAGPYSNQPQHF.